The 28 T cell receptor beta chains below come from one sample, sequenced in a study of blood T cell repertoires in COVID-19. Produced via immunoSEQ multiplex PCR; TCRdb's table is partial and in-frame only. The sample lists roughly 98,000 clones, 70% to 90% occurring once. Specimen: peripheral blood. Source of these receptors: a human donor in a cohort sampled during active COVID-19.

This clone was picked up one time. V and J are TRBV7-9 and TRBJ2-3; 8 nucleotides line up with TRBD1. Germline CDR1 SEHNR, CDR2 FQNEAQ (reference sequence). CDR3 length equals 16 residues. The ends lost 5 bases at V and 0 bases at J; junction bases unmatched: 7. This chain's CDR3 is CASSPKDRASTDTQYF. In DNA, the CDR3 is TGTGCCAGCAGCCCCAAGGACAGGGCTAGCACAGATACGCAGTATTTT.

The CDR3 spells CASSQGPRDGSYEQYF. CDR3 DNA: TGCGCCAGCAGCCAAGGTCCGCGGGACGGCTCCTACGAGCAGTACTTC. The rearrangement uses TRBV4-1 and TRBJ2-7; maybe TRBD2 (6 bases). V was pared by 1 base and J by 0 bases, with 13 bases between. The CDR3 runs to 16 residues. Germline CDR1 MGHRA, CDR2 YSYEKL.

There are a few counts of this clone. This rearrangement joins TRBV19 to TRBJ1-6; D unresolved. The CDR3 sequence is 13 residues long. V lost 9 bases and J lost 0, with 6 bases in between. The germline CDR1 and CDR2 sequences are LNHDA and SQIVND (reference sequence). CDR3: CASQVSYNSPLHF. Here the CDR3 DNA reads TGTGCCAGCCAGGTCTCCTATAATTCACCCCTCCACTTT.

The CDR3 region is CASSVGQAWETQYF. The CDR3 DNA reads as TGTGCCAGCAGCGTTGGACAGGCCTGGGAGACCCAGTACTTC. The rearrangement links TRBV7-9 to TRBJ2-5; 7 bases agree with TRBD1. The V segment lost 5 bases and the J segment 5 bases; nucleotides outside the gene matches: 8. Germline V lookup: CDR1 SEHNR, CDR2 FQNEAQ (reference sequence). This CDR3 is 14 amino acids long.

V usage is TRBV7-8 and J usage is TRBJ1-5; 7 bases match TRBD1. This CDR3 has 19 amino acids. The V gene end was trimmed by 2 bases and the J gene end by 4 bases; junction bases not matched to a gene: 17. CDR1 is SGHVS and CDR2 is FQNEAQ in the germline V gene. The CDR3 is CASSLFSGYTGVGNQPQHF. The DNA of the CDR3 is TGTGCCAGCAGCTTATTTTCGGGATATACAGGGGTGGGTAATCAGCCCCAGCATTTT.

The CDR3 DNA reads as TGTGCCAGCAGCGTAGCCCTAGCCCCAGATACGCAGTATTTT. Protein: CASSVALAPDTQYF. V and J are TRBV9 and TRBJ2-3, with D possibly TRBD2 on 5 matching bases. Per germline, CDR1 SGDLS and CDR2 YYNGEE. V was trimmed by 0 bases and J by 4 bases, leaving 9 bases between them. The CDR3 totals 14 residues. Full variable domain (missing parts from reference TRBV9 and TRBJ2-3): DSGVTQTPKHLITATGQRVTLRCSPRSGDLSVYWYQQSLDQGLQFLIQYYNGEERAKGNILERFSAQQFPDLHSELNLSSLELGDSALYFCASSVALAPDTQYFGPGTRLTVL.

The chain employs TRBV28 and TRBJ1-1; D might be TRBD1 (5 bases). Germline V gene data show CDR1 as MDHEN and CDR2 as SYDVKM. The CDR3 totals 14 residues. Trimming stripped 8 bases from V and 7 bases from J, with 20 bases between. Here the CDR3 reads CASLSPGRGHEAFF. The CDR3, as DNA: TGTGCCAGCCTCTCACCCGGGAGGGGTCATGAAGCTTTCTTT.

The DNA of the CDR3 is TGCGCCAGCAGCCAAGCTGTTAGCAATCAGCCCCAGCATTTT. Its protein product is CASSQAVSNQPQHF. The chain combines TRBV4-3 with TRBJ1-5; no clear D. Germline V gene data show CDR1 as LGHNA and CDR2 as YSLEER. There are 14 residues in the CDR3. V lost 1 base to trimming and J lost 0 bases, with 4 bases between them.

The chain carries TRBV29-1 and TRBJ2-7; 12 bases match TRBD1. Per germline, CDR1 SQVTM and CDR2 ANQGSEA. V was pared by 7 bases and J by 4 bases, with 5 bases of the junction left unmatched. The CDR3 totals 13 residues. The CDR3 coding sequence is TGCAGCGGGGGACAGGGGGCGAGGTACGAGCAGTACTTC. This gives the protein CSGGQGARYEQYF.

This clone showed up just a few times. The CDR3 loop is CASSLVFEAETQYF. In DNA form, the CDR3 reads TGTGCCAGCAGCTTAGTTTTCGAGGCAGAGACCCAGTACTTC. J is TRBJ2-5 and V is TRBV7-6; D gene unclear. The CDR3 runs 14 residues. The germline gives CDR1 SGHVS, CDR2 FNYEAQ. V shed 1 base and J shed 4 bases, with 10 bases lying between them.

This clone has only one observation. The chain uses TRBV30 and TRBJ1-2; D is ambiguous. Trimming cost V 2 bases and J 4 bases, with 17 bases left between them. The CDR3 is made up of 15 amino acids. The germline gives CDR1 GTSNPN, CDR2 SVGIG (reference sequence). CDR3 in DNA: TGTGCCTGGAGTTCAGGCGGAGGTTTTAGCTATGGCTACACCTTC. Its translation: CAWSSGGGFSYGYTF.

The rearrangement joins TRBV27 to TRBJ2-5; 9 bases map to TRBD2. V lost 0 bases and J lost 0; bases outside the gene matches: 5. The germline gives CDR1 MNHEY, CDR2 SMNVEV (reference sequence). This CDR3 spans 17 amino acids. CDR3 in amino acids: CASSLSMAGGYQETQYF. The CDR3 DNA is TGTGCCAGCAGTTTATCGATGGCGGGGGGGTACCAAGAGACCCAGTACTTC.

CDR3 nucleotide sequence: TGTGCCAGCAGCCCCGGGGGGGCAGGGGGGCACGAGCAGTACTTC. This encodes CASSPGGAGGHEQYF. V and J are TRBV9 and TRBJ2-7; D is perhaps TRBD2 (8 bases). V lost 4 bases, J lost 5 bases, and 19 bases lay in between. The CDR3 spans 15 residues. Germline lookup yields CDR1 SGDLS and CDR2 YYNGEE.

For the CDR3, the DNA is TGTGCCAGCAGTGAAACCGGGGTACCCGAGCAGTACTTC. This gives the protein CASSETGVPEQYF. This chain connects TRBV2 to TRBJ2-7; D perhaps matches TRBD2 (5 bases). In germline, CDR1 is SNHLY, CDR2 FYNNEI. With 2 bases removed from V and 6 bases from J, the gap between germline ends came to 11 bases. The CDR3 runs to 13 residues.

CDR3 DNA: TGTGCCAGCAGCTCTGATCGGGGAAGCACAGATACGCAGTATTTT. It specifies CASSSDRGSTDTQYF. The chain carries TRBV5-8 and TRBJ2-3; D is perhaps TRBD2 (5 bases). CDR1 SGHTS and CDR2 YDEGEE come from the germline V gene. Trimming removed 3 bases from V and 0 bases from J, with 11 bases in between. The CDR3 extends over 15 amino acids.

As for this clone: A read error may account for a junction end that differs from germline. V usage is TRBV5-5 and J usage is TRBJ2-7; 9 bases map to TRBD1. Germline V CDR1 and CDR2: SGHKS, YYEKEE (reference sequence). The CDR3 has 15 residues. This CDR3 reads CASSPMGQGSHEQYF. The DNA for the CDR3 is TGTGCCAGCAGCCCGATGGGACAGGGCTCCCACGAGCAGTACTTC. Supplemented by reference TRBV5-5 and TRBJ2-7, the full variable domain reads DAGVTQSPTHLIKTRGQQVTLRCSPISGHKSVSWYQQVLGQGPQFIFQYYEKEERGRGNFPDRFSARQFPNYSSELNVNALLLGDSALYLCASSPMGQGSHEQYFGPGTRLTVT.

The genes are TRBV14 and TRBJ1-1; perhaps TRBD1 as D (6 bases). From germline, CDR1 is SGHDN and CDR2 FVKESK. Trimming removed 4 bases at V and 5 bases at J, with 17 bases between. This CDR3 is 15 amino acids long. CDR3 region: CASSLSPGTWTEAFF. The CDR3 bases are TGTGCCAGCAGCCTCAGTCCCGGGACATGGACTGAAGCTTTCTTT. The whole variable domain, remainder taken from reference TRBV14 and TRBJ1-1, is EAGVTQFPSHSVIEKGQTVTLRCDPISGHDNLYWYRRVMGKEIKFLLHFVKESKQDESGMPNNRFLAERTGGTYSTLKVQPAELEDSGVYFCASSLSPGTWTEAFFGQGTRLTVV.

This clone was seen only a few times. The chain employs TRBV24-1 and TRBJ2-1, with TRBD2 identical over 7 bases. With V trimmed by 4 bases and J by 7 bases, 3 bases remained unmatched. The CDR3 has 13 amino acids. Germline CDR1 and CDR2: KGHDR and SFDVKD. The CDR3, as DNA: TGTGCCACCAGTGAACCGGGACTAAATGAGCAGTTCTTC. Amino acid sequence: CATSEPGLNEQFF.

The chain is built from TRBV21-1 and TRBJ1-6; whether TRBD1, the table's D call, matches the DNA was not checked. TRBV21-1 is an annotated pseudogene. The CDR3 is 14 amino acids. The CDR3 loop reads CASVRDRGNSPLHF. CDR3 DNA: TGTGCCAGCGTACGGGACAGGGGAAATTCACCCCTCCACTTT.

The chain combines TRBV10-3 with TRBJ1-1; the D is unclear. Per germline, CDR1 ENHRY and CDR2 SYGVKD. The CDR3 sequence is 13 residues long. Between the trimmed V and J ends, which lost 5 bases and 0 bases, there was a span of 7 bases. In DNA form, the CDR3 reads TGTGCCATCAGTCCCTCCCTGAACACTGAAGCTTTCTTT. Translating it yields CAISPSLNTEAFF.

The chain carries TRBV30 and TRBJ2-1, with no clear D. V was pared by 2 bases and J by 7 bases, with 12 bases between. The CDR3 consists of 13 residues. The germline V gene encodes CDR1 GTSNPN and CDR2 SVGIG (reference sequence). The CDR3 sequence: CAWSLRVGNEQFF. CDR3 sequence (DNA): TGTGCCTGGAGTCTCCGGGTCGGTAATGAGCAGTTCTTC. Variable domain in full (rest from reference TRBV30 and TRBJ2-1): SQTIHQWPATLVQPVGSPLSLECTVEGTSNPNLYWYRQAAGRGLQLLFYSVGIGQISSEVPQNLSASRPQDRQFILSSKKLLLSDSGFYLCAWSLRVGNEQFFGPGTRLTVL.

The rearrangement joins TRBV28 to TRBJ1-6; D is undetermined. V gave up 3 bases and J gave up 0 bases, with 12 bases separating them. There are 17 residues in the CDR3. CDR1 is MDHEN and CDR2 is SYDVKM in the germline V gene. CDR3: CASSFKSWSSYNSPLHF. The CDR3 coding sequence is TGTGCCAGCAGTTTTAAGAGCTGGAGCTCCTATAATTCACCCCTCCACTTT.

This sequence joins TRBV6-2 or TRBV6-3 and TRBJ2-1, with 7 bases lining up with TRBD2. The CDR3 sequence is 14 residues long. The germline V gene encodes CDR1 MNHEY and CDR2 SVGEGT. V was clipped by 2 bases and J by 4 bases; unmatched bases: 2. Written as DNA, the CDR3 is TGTGCCAGCAGTTACGGGGGGGAGTACAATGAGCAGTTCTTC. It codes for CASSYGGEYNEQFF.

The chain carries TRBV28 and TRBJ1-2; possible D gene TRBD1, 5 bases. Germline V gene lookup returns CDR1 MDHEN and CDR2 SYDVKM. The CDR3 is made up of 12 amino acids. V was shortened by 5 bases and J by 8 bases, with 12 bases between the two germline ends. This CDR3 is CASSERTKGYTF. The CDR3 DNA sequence: TGTGCCAGCAGTGAACGGACAAAGGGCTACACCTTC.

This chain uses TRBV5-1 with TRBJ2-7, with D perhaps TRBD1 (7 bases). Germline V gene lookup returns CDR1 SGHRS and CDR2 YFSETQ. This CDR3 is built from 15 residues. V was cut by 0 bases and J by 3 bases, with 13 bases left in between. The CDR3 sequence is CASSLVAGGNYEQYF. The DNA of the CDR3 is TGCGCCAGCAGCTTGGTGGCAGGGGGGAACTACGAGCAGTACTTC.

The gene calls are TRBV6-5 and TRBJ2-1; weak D call: TRBD2 (6 bases). This CDR3 region has 13 residues. CDR1 and CDR2 (germline): MNHEY, SVGAGI. Trimming removed 2 bases from V and 5 bases from J, with 7 bases in between. The CDR3 region is CASSYGGNNEQFF. CDR3 in DNA: TGTGCCAGCAGTTACGGAGGGAACAATGAGCAGTTCTTC.

The chain joins TRBV28 to TRBJ2-3, with TRBD2 matching 7 bases. Germline V gene data show CDR1 as MDHEN and CDR2 as SYDVKM. The CDR3 extends over 13 amino acids. J gave up 1 base and V 8 bases, and 3 bases lay outside the gene matches. Written as DNA, the CDR3 is TGTGCCAGCGGGAGGGGCGGCACAGATACGCAGTATTTT. Residues: CASGRGGTDTQYF.

This clone was detected only once. V is TRBV6-2 or TRBV6-3 and J is TRBJ2-1, with 10 bases matching TRBD2. The length of the CDR3 is 18 residues. CDR1 and CDR2 (germline): MNHEY, SVGEGT. J gave up 4 bases and V 2 bases, and 11 bases lay outside the gene matches. CDR3 nucleotide sequence: TGTGCCAGCAGTTACAGGGGTCGTAGCGGGGGGATGTACAATGAGCAGTTCTTC. This encodes CASSYRGRSGGMYNEQFF.